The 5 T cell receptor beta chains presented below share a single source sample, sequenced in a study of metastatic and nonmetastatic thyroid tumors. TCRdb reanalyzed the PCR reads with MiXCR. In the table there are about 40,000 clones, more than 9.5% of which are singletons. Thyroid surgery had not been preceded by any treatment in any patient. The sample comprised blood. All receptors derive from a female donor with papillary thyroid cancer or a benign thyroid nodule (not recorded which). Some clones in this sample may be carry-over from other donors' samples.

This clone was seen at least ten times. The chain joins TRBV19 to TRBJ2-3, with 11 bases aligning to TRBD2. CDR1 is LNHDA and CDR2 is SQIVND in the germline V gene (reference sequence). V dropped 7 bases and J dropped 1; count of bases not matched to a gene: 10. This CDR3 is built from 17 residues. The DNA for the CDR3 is TGTGCCAGTAAAAGTCTAGCGGGAGGTTGGGGCACAGATACGCAGTATTTT. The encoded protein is CASKSLAGGWGTDTQYF.

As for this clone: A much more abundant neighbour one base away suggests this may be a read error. Written as DNA, the CDR3 is TGTGCCAGTATCCGACAGGGGGGCTACGAGCAGTACTTC. Translated, it gives CASIRQGGYEQYF. The gene calls are TRBV19 and TRBJ2-7, with TRBD1 matching 9 bases. The germline CDR1 and CDR2 sequences are LNHDA and SQIVND (reference sequence). V gave up 7 bases and J gave up 3 bases; unmatched junction bases: 4. The CDR3 totals 13 residues.

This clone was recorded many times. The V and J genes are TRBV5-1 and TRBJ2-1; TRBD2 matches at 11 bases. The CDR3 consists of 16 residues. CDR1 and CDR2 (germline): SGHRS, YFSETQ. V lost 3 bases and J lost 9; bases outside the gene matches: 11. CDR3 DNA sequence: TGCGCCAGCAGCTCCTCCGGGGTAGCGGGAGGGGGTGAGCAGTTCTTC. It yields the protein CASSSSGVAGGGEQFF. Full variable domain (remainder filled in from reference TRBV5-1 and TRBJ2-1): KAGVTQTPRYLIKTRGQQVTLSCSPISGHRSVSWYQQTPGQGLQFLFEYFSETQRNKGNFPGRFSGRQFSNSRSEMNVSTLELGDSALYLCASSSSGVAGGGEQFFGPGTRLTVL.

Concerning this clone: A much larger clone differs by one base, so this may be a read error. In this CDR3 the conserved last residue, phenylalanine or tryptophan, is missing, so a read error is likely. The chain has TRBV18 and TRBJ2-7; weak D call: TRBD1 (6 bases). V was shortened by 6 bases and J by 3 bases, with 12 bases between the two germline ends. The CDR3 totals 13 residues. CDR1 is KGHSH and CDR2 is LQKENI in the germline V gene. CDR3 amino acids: CASSRQAHYEQYS. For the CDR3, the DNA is TGTGCCAGCTCGCGACAGGCACACTACGAGCAGTACTCC.

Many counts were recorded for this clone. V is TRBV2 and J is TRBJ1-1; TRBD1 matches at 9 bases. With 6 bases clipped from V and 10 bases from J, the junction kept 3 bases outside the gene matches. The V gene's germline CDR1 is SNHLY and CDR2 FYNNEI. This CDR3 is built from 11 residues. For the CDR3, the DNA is TGTGCCAGCAGCTCGGGACAGGGAGCTTTCTTT. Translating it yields CASSSGQGAFF.